Below, 30 T cell receptor beta chains from the same sample are listed, as sequenced in a study of STAT3 mutations in large granular lymphocyte leukemia. Findings of the study overall: At least one immunodominant TCR beta clonotype appeared in every T-cell large granular lymphocyte leukemia patient.

Libraries were prepared by immunoSEQ multiplex PCR; TCRdb keeps only in-frame clonotypes and omits some of them. The repertoire holds around 10,000 clones, with more than 75% as singletons. No antigen is known for these receptors. Sequenced input: peripheral blood mononuclear cells. The source is a man in his sixties with T-cell large granular lymphocyte leukemia. Some clones in this sample may be carry-over from other donors' samples.

V gene TRBV28 combines with J gene TRBJ2-7; 7 bases fit TRBD1. The CDR3 is made up of 14 amino acids. Germline loops: CDR1 MDHEN, CDR2 SYDVKM. Germline trimming cut 5 bases from V and 2 bases from J; bases unmatched to any gene: 6. CDR3 nucleotide sequence: TGTGCCAGCAGTAAACTGACAGGGACCTACGAGCAGTACTTC. Translated: CASSKLTGTYEQYF.

This chain connects TRBV20-1 to TRBJ2-4, with D hard to call. The CDR3 is made up of 11 amino acids. The germline gives CDR1 DFQATT, CDR2 SNEGSKA (reference sequence). Trimming shortened V by 0 bases and J by 8 bases, and 5 bases separated the two germline ends. The CDR3 nucleotides are TGCAGTGCTAGAGATCAGCACATTCAGTACTTC. As protein: CSARDQHIQYF.

The chain uses TRBV11-3 and TRBJ2-2, with D tentatively TRBD2 (6 bases). This CDR3 spans 17 amino acids. The V gene lost 1 base and the J gene lost 0 bases, with 12 bases spanning the gap. Germline lookup yields CDR1 SGHNT and CDR2 YENEEA. The CDR3 DNA reads TGTGCCAGCAGCTTAGGGGGCGGGAACCCGAACACCGGGGAGCTGTTTTTT. Amino acids: CASSLGGGNPNTGELFF.

The chain uses TRBV18 and TRBJ2-3; 12 bases line up with TRBD2. In germline, CDR1 is KGHSH, CDR2 LQKENI. This CDR3 contains 17 residues. The V and J ends lost 6 bases and 3 bases, in that order; junction bases with no gene match: 10. The CDR3 DNA sequence: TGTGCCAGCTCTCCCGTAAGACTAGCGGGAGTAACAGATACGCAGTATTTT. Residues: CASSPVRLAGVTDTQYF.

This clone was observed once. The chain recombines TRBV5-1 with TRBJ2-3, with 7 bases that match TRBD1. V shed 2 bases and J 2 bases; nucleotides not matched to a gene: 5. The CDR3 has 15 residues. Germline values: CDR1 SGHRS, CDR2 YFSETQ. The DNA of the CDR3 is TGCGCCAGCAGCTTCCCCCAGGGGGACACAGATACGCAGTATTTT. Translation: CASSFPQGDTDTQYF.

This chain uses TRBV5-1 with TRBJ2-5; 9 bases align to TRBD1. The V segment lost 3 bases and the J segment 3 bases; nucleotides outside the gene matches: 3. The CDR3 is 14 amino acids. Germline loops: CDR1 SGHRS, CDR2 YFSETQ. CDR3 nucleotides: TGCGCCAGCAGCTCGACAGGGGGGGAAGAGACCCAGTACTTC. Translation gives CASSSTGGEETQYF.

V is TRBV28 and J is TRBJ2-7; D not certain. V dropped 6 bases and J dropped 3 bases, with 3 bases sitting between them. This CDR3 spans 10 amino acids. CDR1 MDHEN and CDR2 SYDVKM come from the germline V gene. CDR3 nucleotide sequence: TGTGCCAGCAGCCGCTACGAGCAGTACTTC. Protein: CASSRYEQYF.

The chain employs TRBV5-4 and TRBJ1-2; 11 bases agree with TRBD1. CDR1 is SGHNT, CDR2 YYREEE, per germline (reference sequence). The CDR3 has 14 amino acids. Losses at the gene ends were 4 bases for V and 5 bases for J; bases not matched to a gene: 4. The CDR3 nucleotides are TGTGCCAGCAGCGGGGACAGGGGGTTTTATGGCTACACCTTC. Translated: CASSGDRGFYGYTF.

The genes are TRBV25-1 and TRBJ2-7, with TRBD2 as a possible D gene (6 bases). Trimming stripped 1 base from V and 5 bases from J, with 18 bases between. This CDR3 contains 16 residues. Germline-derived CDR1 and CDR2 are MGHDK and SYGVNS. CDR3 DNA sequence: TGTGCCAGCAGTGAATTGGGCTGGGGGGATCAGAACGAGCAGTACTTC. Its protein is CASSELGWGDQNEQYF.

The chain is built from TRBV5-4 and TRBJ2-7; 7 positions match TRBD1. Germline CDR1 reads SGHNT; CDR2 reads YYREEE (reference sequence). The V and J ends lost 4 bases and 0 bases, in that order; junction bases with no gene match: 7. This CDR3 has 15 residues. In DNA, the CDR3 is TGTGCCAGCAGCCCCGGCCACAGGGGCTCCTACGAGCAGTACTTC. As protein: CASSPGHRGSYEQYF.

The chain is built from TRBV29-1 and TRBJ1-4, with D possibly TRBD1 on 6 matching bases. Germline V CDR1 and CDR2: SQVTM, ANQGSEA. V gave up 7 bases and J gave up 3 bases, with 12 bases separating them. This CDR3 spans 13 amino acids. This chain's CDR3 is CSGSTGSNEKLFF. The CDR3 DNA reads TGCAGCGGCAGCACAGGGTCTAATGAAAAACTGTTTTTT. The full variable domain, its missing parts supplied by reference TRBV29-1 and TRBJ1-4, is SAVISQKPSRDICQRGTSLTIQCQVDSQVTMMFWYRQQPGQSLTLIATANQGSEATYESGFVIDKFPISRPNLTFSTLTVSNMSPEDSSIYLCSGSTGSNEKLFFGSGTQLSVL.

A single count supports this clone. The chain has TRBV6-5 and TRBJ1-2, with D tentatively TRBD1 (6 bases). The CDR3 is 13 residues long. The germline V and J ends were trimmed by 2 bases and 9 bases, with 13 bases remaining between them. Germline lookup yields CDR1 MNHEY and CDR2 SVGAGI. CDR3 loop: CASSYRDKRSYTF. CDR3 coding DNA: TGTGCCAGCAGTTACCGGGACAAAAGGAGCTACACCTTC.

The chain links TRBV11-2 to TRBJ1-5; tentatively, D is TRBD1 (6 bases). The germline CDR1 and CDR2 sequences are SGHAT and FQNNGV. Deletions cut 5 bases from V and 7 bases from J, with 18 bases between. This CDR3 is built from 15 residues. The CDR3 protein is CASSRGGGPLQPQHF. The CDR3 coding sequence is TGTGCCAGCAGCCGGGGGGGCGGACCTCTGCAGCCCCAGCATTTT.

This clone was counted only a few times. V and J are TRBV19 and TRBJ2-7; D may be TRBD2 (5 bases). Trimming cost V 3 bases and J 2 bases, with 14 bases left between them. The CDR3 is 15 amino acids. The germline gives CDR1 LNHDA, CDR2 SQIVND (reference sequence). CDR3 DNA: TGTGCCAGTAGTATGGTCGCGGGCCAAGCCTACGAGCAGTACTTC. This codes for CASSMVAGQAYEQYF.

DNA for the CDR3: TGTGCCAGCACACGATCCAACACAGATACGCAGTATTTT. This encodes CASTRSNTDTQYF. This sequence joins TRBV11-2 and TRBJ2-3; D uncertain. The V end lost 7 bases, the J end lost 2 bases, and 10 bases lay between the germline ends. The germline CDR1 and CDR2 sequences are SGHAT and FQNNGV. The CDR3 has 13 amino acids. The variable domain in full, with the rest retrieved from reference TRBV11-2 and TRBJ2-3, is EAGVAQSPRYKIIEKRQSVAFWCNPISGHATLYWYQQILGQGPKLLIQFQNNGVVDDSQLPKDRFSAERLKGVDSTLKIQPAKLEDSAVYLCASTRSNTDTQYFGPGTRLTVL.

J is TRBJ2-5 and V is TRBV2; 9 bases agree with TRBD1. Germline V gene lookup returns CDR1 SNHLY and CDR2 FYNNEI. The V and J ends lost 8 bases and 1 base, in that order; junction bases with no gene match: 8. The CDR3 has 15 amino acids. The CDR3 region has the DNA TGTGCCAGCCGACCGGGACAGGGAATCCAAGAGACCCAGTACTTC. Protein product: CASRPGQGIQETQYF. Supplemented by reference TRBV2 and TRBJ2-5, the full variable domain reads EPEVTQTPSHQVTQMGQEVILRCVPISNHLYFYWYRQILGQKVEFLVSFYNNEISEKSEIFDDQFSVERPDGSNFTLKIRSTKLEDSAMYFCASRPGQGIQETQYFGPGTRLLVL.

The chain combines TRBV6-1 with TRBJ1-5, with D perhaps TRBD1 (6 bases). V lost 2 bases and J 2 bases, leaving 7 bases between the germline ends. CDR1 and CDR2 from the germline V gene are MNHNS and SASEGT. The CDR3 sequence is 14 residues long. The CDR3 spells CASSEYRGNQPQHF. The CDR3 DNA reads TGTGCCAGCAGTGAATACAGGGGCAATCAGCCCCAGCATTTT.

The chain has TRBV4-1 and TRBJ2-7; D ambiguous. Trimming left V 0 bases short and J 7 bases short, with 7 bases between. The CDR3 sequence is 12 residues long. The V gene's germline CDR1 is MGHRA and CDR2 YSYEKL. CDR3 nucleotides: TGCGCCAGCAGCCAAGAAGTTGGAGAGCAGTACTTC. Its protein product is CASSQEVGEQYF.

For this clone: At one of its ends the junction is not consistent with the germline gene, which may arise from a read error. The V call is TRBV7-9, the J call TRBJ2-7; D unresolved. The CDR3 is made up of 12 amino acids. Germline V CDR1 and CDR2: SEHNR, FQNEAQ (reference sequence). The CDR3 region has the DNA TGTGCCAGCAGCTTAGCGAGGTCTCCCTCGTCCTTC. It encodes CASSLARSPSSF.

The rearrangement uses TRBV19 and TRBJ2-1, with D possibly being TRBD1 (6 bases). The CDR3 length is 15 residues. Germline CDR1 and CDR2: LNHDA and SQIVND (reference sequence). The ends were cut back, 6 bases at V and 0 bases at J, with 12 bases in the middle. CDR3 bases: TGTGCCAGTAGGATACAGGGCAACTCCTACAATGAGCAGTTCTTC. Translating gives CASRIQGNSYNEQFF.

The chain is built from TRBV7-9 and TRBJ2-3, with 7 bases that match TRBD2. Unmatched junction bases numbered 4, after V lost 6 bases and J lost 1 base. The CDR3 totals 14 residues. Looked up from germline, CDR1 is SEHNR and CDR2 is FQNEAQ (reference sequence). CDR3 amino acids: CASRSSGGTDTQYF. In nucleotides, the CDR3 is TGTGCCAGCAGATCCAGCGGGGGCACAGATACGCAGTATTTT.

CDR3 residues: CASSLTGQDTDTQYF. In nucleotides, the CDR3 is TGTGCCAGCAGCTTAACGGGACAGGACACAGATACGCAGTATTTT. J is TRBJ2-3 and V is TRBV11-1, with TRBD1 identical over 8 bases. V trimming: 2 bases; J trimming: 2 bases; junction bases outside the gene matches: 3. Germline V lookup: CDR1 SGHAT, CDR2 FQDESV (reference sequence). This CDR3 is built from 15 residues.

The chain couples TRBV5-6 to TRBJ1-1; D is perhaps TRBD1 (5 bases). Germline V lookup: CDR1 SGHDT, CDR2 YYEEEE. V was pared by 5 bases and J by 1 base, with 9 bases between. The length of the CDR3 is 13 residues. The CDR3 reads CASRFTGNTEAFF. CDR3 DNA sequence: TGTGCCAGCAGATTTACAGGGAACACTGAAGCTTTCTTT.

The rearrangement uses TRBV5-1 and TRBJ2-7; 13 nucleotides line up with TRBD2. CDR1 and CDR2 (germline): SGHRS, YFSETQ. With V trimmed by 4 bases and J by 3 bases, 7 bases remained unmatched. This CDR3 spans 16 amino acids. The CDR3 protein is CASSTGLAGILYEQYF. For the CDR3, the DNA is TGCGCCAGCAGCACGGGACTAGCGGGGATCCTCTACGAGCAGTACTTC.

The rearrangement joins TRBV7-2 to TRBJ2-7, with 8 bases lining up with TRBD2. Germline loops: CDR1 SGHTA, CDR2 FQGNSA. The CDR3 consists of 17 residues. V was clipped by 5 bases and J by 1 base; unmatched bases: 13. CDR3 loop: CASSRPTGTRGSYEQYF. The CDR3 DNA is TGTGCCAGCAGCCGACCTACCGGGACTAGAGGGTCCTACGAGCAGTACTTC.

The gene calls are TRBV25-1 and TRBJ2-5, with 7 bases identical to TRBD1. The CDR3 spans 15 residues. The junction had 7 bases not matched to a gene; V was cut back by 2 bases and J by 4 bases. CDR1 and CDR2 from the germline V gene are MGHDK and SYGVNS. DNA for the CDR3: TGTGCCAGCAGTGAAGGTGGCGCAGGGGGAGAGACCCAGTACTTC. Translating gives CASSEGGAGGETQYF. The complete variable domain, with remaining parts taken from reference TRBV25-1 and TRBJ2-5, reads EADIYQTPRYLVIGTGKKITLECSQTMGHDKMYWYQQDPGMELHLIHYSYGVNSTEKGDLSSESTVSRIRTEHFPLTLESARPSHTSQYLCASSEGGAGGETQYFGPGTRLLVL.

The chain is built from TRBV30 and TRBJ2-5, with D possibly matching TRBD2 (6 bases). V gave up 2 bases and J gave up 3 bases, with 13 bases separating them. CDR3 length: 14 residues. Germline V gene sequence: CDR1 GTSNPN, CDR2 SVGIG (reference sequence). CDR3 amino acids: CAWSRWASEETQYF. CDR3 sequence (DNA): TGTGCCTGGAGTAGGTGGGCTAGCGAAGAGACCCAGTACTTC.

The chain uses TRBV6-1 and TRBJ1-2; 9 positions agree with TRBD1. This CDR3 spans 13 amino acids. With 6 bases clipped from V and 4 bases from J, the junction kept 3 bases outside the gene matches. Germline CDR1 and CDR2: MNHNS and SASEGT. DNA for the CDR3: TGTGCCAGCAGGGACAGGGGCGGCTATGGCTACACCTTC. Its protein product is CASRDRGGYGYTF.

The chain links TRBV5-4 to TRBJ1-3; 12 bases agree with TRBD1. CDR1 SGHNT and CDR2 YYREEE come from the germline V gene (reference sequence). Trimming took 5 bases from V and 3 from J; bases not matched to a gene: 12. The CDR3 has 18 amino acids. The DNA for the CDR3 is TGTGCCAGCAGGGCCACCCCGGGACAGGGGGCGAATGGAAACACCATATATTTT. This gives the protein CASRATPGQGANGNTIYF.

CDR3 protein: CASSLGTRETQYF. In DNA form, the CDR3 reads TGTGCCAGCAGCCTGGGAACCCGGGAGACCCAGTACTTC. This chain links TRBV5-6 with TRBJ2-5; D is undetermined. V lost 4 bases, J lost 5 bases, and 12 bases lay in between. CDR3 length: 13 amino acids. Germline-derived CDR1 and CDR2 are SGHDT and YYEEEE.